The 5 T cell receptor beta chains below come from one sample, sequenced in a study of patients and donors after allogeneic stem cell transplantation. TCRdb used MiXCR to reprocess the RT-PCR reads, holding one entry per CDR3 protein. The sample has 1,400 or so distinct CDR3 sequences; less than 35% are singletons. The sequencing input was blood, either unsorted or a sorted T cell fraction (not recorded which). These receptor sequences come from a human donor who was either an allogeneic HSCT recipient or a stem cell or donor lymphocyte infusion donor (not recorded which). It is not recorded whose cells these are; they may come from a transplant donor.

The V call is TRBV11-2, the J call TRBJ2-1; D not resolved. Germline assignment: CDR1 SGHAT and CDR2 FQNNGV. This CDR3 region has 15 residues. Deletions cut 2 bases from V and 4 bases from J, with 12 bases between. The CDR3 is CASSLQETRYNEQFF. The CDR3 DNA is TGTGCCAGCAGCTTACAAGAGACAAGATACAATGAGCAGTTCTTC.

This clonotype was counted only a few times. J is TRBJ2-3 and V is TRBV7-3; TRBD2 matches 9 bases. CDR1 SGHTA and CDR2 FQGTGA come from the germline V gene. The CDR3 has 14 residues. V gave up 2 bases and J gave up 7 bases; unmatched junction bases: 4. As DNA, the CDR3 is TGTGCCAGCAGCTTATCCACTAGCGGGCATACGCAGTATTTT. Encoded protein: CASSLSTSGHTQYF.

The rearrangement links TRBV29-1 to TRBJ2-3, with a weak D call TRBD2 (6 bases). Germline V gene data show CDR1 as SQVTM and CDR2 as ANQGSEA. Between the trimmed V and J ends, which lost 3 bases and 2 bases, there was a span of 6 bases. The CDR3 covers 12 residues. The CDR3 bases are TGCAGCGTTGAGCGGGACACAGATACGCAGTATTTT. As protein: CSVERDTDTQYF.

The CDR3 loop is CASRPYRGNTEAFF. The CDR3 DNA follows: TGTGCCAGCAGACCGTACAGGGGGAACACTGAAGCTTTCTTT. This chain uses TRBV12-3 or TRBV12-4 with TRBJ1-1; 7 bases match TRBD1. Trimming cost V 6 bases and J 1 base; bases outside gene matches: 5. The CDR3 runs 14 residues.

This clonotype was seen once. The V call is TRBV2, the J call TRBJ1-2; D unclear. This CDR3 contains 13 residues. Germline assignment: CDR1 SNHLY and CDR2 FYNNEI. Trimming removed 3 bases from V and 5 bases from J, with 10 bases in between. CDR3 nucleotide sequence: TGTGCCAGCAGTGAGGCAGGAGGGTATGGCTACACCTTC. Translating gives CASSEAGGYGYTF.